These T cell receptor beta chains were read from a single sample in a study of identical twins. TCRdb fed the 5' RACE reads into MiXCR, producing one record per CDR3 protein. Among around 490,000 distinct CDR3 sequences listed, roughly an eighth were seen once. The data were also submitted as part of a second study, on yellow fever vaccine responses in identical twins.

Sequencing was carried out using CD4+ T cells sorted from blood. Receptors were obtained from a woman under 30 in good health. CDR3s include the opening cysteine and the closing phenylalanine or tryptophan. Each record gives: D gene, clone size, J gene, V gene, CDR3 DNA, CDR3 protein. D genes are given only for firm matches. Clone size is given for some rows only: seen once, a few or many times, or a class if the clone is expanded.

D gene: NA
clone size: NA
J gene: TRBJ2-3
V gene: TRBV24-1
CDR3 DNA: TGTGCCACCAGTTCCAGAGAGTCAGATACGCAGTATTTT
CDR3 protein: CATSSRESDTQYF

D gene: NA
clone size: many
J gene: TRBJ2-2
V gene: TRBV12-3/TRBV12-4
CDR3 DNA: TGTGCCAGCAGCCGAAATGGGGGGGAGCTGTTTTTT
CDR3 protein: CASSRNGGELFF

D gene: NA
clone size: NA
J gene: TRBJ2-5
V gene: TRBV7-9
CDR3 DNA: TGTGCCAGCAGCCAATGGGTGGGCCAAGAGACCCAGTACTTC
CDR3 protein: CASSQWVGQETQYF

D gene: TRBD2
clone size: few
J gene: TRBJ2-3
V gene: TRBV24-1
CDR3 DNA: TGTGCCACCAGTGATCCCCGGGGGGGCAGCACAGATACGCAGTATTTT
CDR3 protein: CATSDPRGGSTDTQYF

D gene: NA
clone size: NA
J gene: TRBJ2-5
V gene: TRBV19
CDR3 DNA: TGTGCCAGTAGTATAGGGCGACACGTTGAGACCCAGTACTTC
CDR3 protein: CASSIGRHVETQYF

D gene: NA
clone size: few
J gene: TRBJ2-3
V gene: TRBV12-3/TRBV12-4
CDR3 DNA: TGTGCCAGCAAGAAGAGGGGAACAACAGATACGCAGTATTTT
CDR3 protein: CASKKRGTTDTQYF

D gene: NA
clone size: many
J gene: TRBJ2-1
V gene: TRBV5-6
CDR3 DNA: TGTGCCAGCAGCACCAGGGGCTACAATGAGCAGTTCTTC
CDR3 protein: CASSTRGYNEQFF

D gene: NA
clone size: few
J gene: TRBJ1-5
V gene: TRBV6-1
CDR3 DNA: TGTGCCAGCAGCCCCGGGTGGCTCAATCAGCCCCAGCATTTT
CDR3 protein: CASSPGWLNQPQHF

D gene: NA
clone size: few
J gene: TRBJ1-2
V gene: TRBV30
CDR3 DNA: TGTGCCTGGAGTGCGACAGACCCGGGCTACACCTTC
CDR3 protein: CAWSATDPGYTF

D gene: NA
clone size: NA
J gene: TRBJ2-1
V gene: TRBV28
CDR3 DNA: TGTGCCAGCAGCTCCCGTGGGGGCGTTTCCTACAATGAGCAATTCTTC
CDR3 protein: CASSSRGGVSYNEQFF